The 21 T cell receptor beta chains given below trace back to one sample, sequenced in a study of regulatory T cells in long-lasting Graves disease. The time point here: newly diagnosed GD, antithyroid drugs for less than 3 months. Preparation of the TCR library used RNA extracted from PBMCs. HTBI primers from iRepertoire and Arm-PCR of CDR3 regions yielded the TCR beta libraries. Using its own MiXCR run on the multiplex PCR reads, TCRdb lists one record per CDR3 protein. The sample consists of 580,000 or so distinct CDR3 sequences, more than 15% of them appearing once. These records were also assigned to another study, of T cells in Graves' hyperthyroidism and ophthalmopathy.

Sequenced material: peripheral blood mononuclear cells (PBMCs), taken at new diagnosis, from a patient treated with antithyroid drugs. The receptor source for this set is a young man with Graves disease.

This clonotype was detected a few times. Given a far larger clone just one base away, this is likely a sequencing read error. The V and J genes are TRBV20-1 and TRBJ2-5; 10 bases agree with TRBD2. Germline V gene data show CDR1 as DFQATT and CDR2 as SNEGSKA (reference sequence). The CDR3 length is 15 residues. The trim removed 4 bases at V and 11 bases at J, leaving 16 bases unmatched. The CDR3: CSATGASGGNNEQYF. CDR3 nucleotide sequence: TGCAGTGCTACCGGGGCTAGCGGGGGCAACAATGAGCAGTACTTC.

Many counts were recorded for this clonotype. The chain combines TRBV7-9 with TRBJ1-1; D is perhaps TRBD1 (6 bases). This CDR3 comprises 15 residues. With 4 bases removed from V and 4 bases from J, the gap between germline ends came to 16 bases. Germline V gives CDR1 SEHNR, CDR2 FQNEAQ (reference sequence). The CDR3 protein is CASSSGGGGFTEAFF. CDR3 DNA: TGTGCCAGCAGCTCCGGGGGGGGGGGCTTCACTGAAGCTTTCTTT.

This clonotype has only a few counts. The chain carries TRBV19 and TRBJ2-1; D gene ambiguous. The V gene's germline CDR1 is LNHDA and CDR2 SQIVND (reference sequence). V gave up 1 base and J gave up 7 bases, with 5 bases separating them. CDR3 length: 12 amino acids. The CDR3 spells CASSIGTNEQFF. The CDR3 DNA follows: TGTGCCAGTAGTATAGGCACAAATGAGCAGTTCTTC.

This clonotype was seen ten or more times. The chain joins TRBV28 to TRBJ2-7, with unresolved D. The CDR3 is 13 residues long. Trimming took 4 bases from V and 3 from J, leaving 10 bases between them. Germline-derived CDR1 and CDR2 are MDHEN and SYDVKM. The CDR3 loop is CASSSPDVYEQYF. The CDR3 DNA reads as TGTGCCAGCAGTTCTCCAGACGTCTACGAGCAGTACTTC.

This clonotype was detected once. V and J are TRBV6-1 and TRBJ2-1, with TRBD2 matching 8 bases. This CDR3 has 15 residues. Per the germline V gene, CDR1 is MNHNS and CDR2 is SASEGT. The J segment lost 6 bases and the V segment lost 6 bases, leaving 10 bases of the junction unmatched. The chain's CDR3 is CASSPEREFLNEQFF. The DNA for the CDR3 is TGTGCCAGCAGCCCGGAGCGGGAGTTTCTCAATGAGCAGTTCTTC.

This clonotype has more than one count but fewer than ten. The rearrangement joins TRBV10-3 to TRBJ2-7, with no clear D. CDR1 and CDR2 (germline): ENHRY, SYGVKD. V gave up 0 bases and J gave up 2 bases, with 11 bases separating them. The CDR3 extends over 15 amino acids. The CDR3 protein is CAISESQANPYEQYF. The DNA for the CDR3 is TGTGCCATCAGTGAGTCTCAGGCAAACCCCTACGAGCAGTACTTC.

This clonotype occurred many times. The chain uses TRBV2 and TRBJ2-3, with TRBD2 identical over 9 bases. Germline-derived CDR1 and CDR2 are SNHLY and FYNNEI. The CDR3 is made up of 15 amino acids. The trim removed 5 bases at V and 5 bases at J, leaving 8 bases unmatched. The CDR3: CASSPGLAPGDTQYF. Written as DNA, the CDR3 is TGTGCCAGCAGTCCTGGACTAGCGCCCGGAGATACGCAGTATTTT.

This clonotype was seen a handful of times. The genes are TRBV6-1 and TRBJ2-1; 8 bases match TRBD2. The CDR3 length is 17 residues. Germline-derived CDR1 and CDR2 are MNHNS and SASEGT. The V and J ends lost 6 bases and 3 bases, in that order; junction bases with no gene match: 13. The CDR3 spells CASSHRQREYLYNEQFF. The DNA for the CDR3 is TGTGCCAGCAGCCACAGACAGCGGGAGTACCTCTACAATGAGCAGTTCTTC.

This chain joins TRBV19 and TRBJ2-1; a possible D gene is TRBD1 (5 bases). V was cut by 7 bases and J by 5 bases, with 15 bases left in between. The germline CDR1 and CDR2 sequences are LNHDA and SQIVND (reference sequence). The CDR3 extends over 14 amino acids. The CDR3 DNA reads TGTGCCAGTACCGACAGAGTTACTGACAATGAGCAGTTCTTC. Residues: CASTDRVTDNEQFF.

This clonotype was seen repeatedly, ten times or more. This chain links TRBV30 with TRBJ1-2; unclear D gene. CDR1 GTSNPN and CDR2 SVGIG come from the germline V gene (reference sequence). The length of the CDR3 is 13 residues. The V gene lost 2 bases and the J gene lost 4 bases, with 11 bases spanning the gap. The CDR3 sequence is CAWSSGSTYGYTF. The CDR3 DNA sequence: TGTGCCTGGAGTAGTGGCAGCACCTATGGCTACACCTTC.

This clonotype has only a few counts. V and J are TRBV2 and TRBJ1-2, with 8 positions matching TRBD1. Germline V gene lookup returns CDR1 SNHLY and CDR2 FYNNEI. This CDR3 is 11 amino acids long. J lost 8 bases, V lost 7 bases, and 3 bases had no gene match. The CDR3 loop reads CASNRGTGYTF. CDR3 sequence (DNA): TGTGCCAGCAACAGGGGGACGGGCTACACCTTC.

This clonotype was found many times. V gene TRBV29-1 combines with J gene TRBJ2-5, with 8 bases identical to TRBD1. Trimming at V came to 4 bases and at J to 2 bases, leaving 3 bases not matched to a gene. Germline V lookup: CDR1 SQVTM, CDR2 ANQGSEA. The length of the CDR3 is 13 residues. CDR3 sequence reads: CSVADRAQETQYF. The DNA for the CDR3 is TGCAGCGTTGCGGACAGGGCACAAGAGACCCAGTACTTC.

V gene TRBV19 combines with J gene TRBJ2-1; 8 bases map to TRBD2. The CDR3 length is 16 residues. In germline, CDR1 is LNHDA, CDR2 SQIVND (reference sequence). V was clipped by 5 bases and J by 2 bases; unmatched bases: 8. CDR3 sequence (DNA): TGTGCCAGTAGTCTCGGGAGGGAGGGGCCCTACAATGAGCAGTTCTTC. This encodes CASSLGREGPYNEQFF.

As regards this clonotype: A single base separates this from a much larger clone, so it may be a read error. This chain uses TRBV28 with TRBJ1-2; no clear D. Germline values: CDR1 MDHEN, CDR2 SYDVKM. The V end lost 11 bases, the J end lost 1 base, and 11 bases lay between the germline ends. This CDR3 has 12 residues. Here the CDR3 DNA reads TGTGCCGTAAATTCAGATAACTATGGCTACACCTTC. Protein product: CAVNSDNYGYTF.

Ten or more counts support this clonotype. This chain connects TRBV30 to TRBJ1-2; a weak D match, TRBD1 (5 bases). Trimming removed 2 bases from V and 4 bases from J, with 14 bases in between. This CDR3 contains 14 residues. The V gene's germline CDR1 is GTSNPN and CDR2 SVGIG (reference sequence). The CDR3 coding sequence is TGTGCCTGGAGTACCGGGACCCTTGTCTATGGCTACACCTTC. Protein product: CAWSTGTLVYGYTF.

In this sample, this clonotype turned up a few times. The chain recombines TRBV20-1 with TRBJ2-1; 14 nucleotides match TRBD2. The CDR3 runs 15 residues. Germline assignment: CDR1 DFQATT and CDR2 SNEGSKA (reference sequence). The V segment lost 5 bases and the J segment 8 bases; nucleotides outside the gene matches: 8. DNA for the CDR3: TGCAGTGCTTGCGGGACTAGCGGGAGTCCCGATGAGCAGTTCTTC. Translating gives CSACGTSGSPDEQFF.

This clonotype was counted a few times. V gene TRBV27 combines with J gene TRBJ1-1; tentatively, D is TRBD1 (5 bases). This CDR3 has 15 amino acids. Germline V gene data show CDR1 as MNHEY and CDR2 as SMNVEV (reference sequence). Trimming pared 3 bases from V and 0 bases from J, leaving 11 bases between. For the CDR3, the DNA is TGTGCCAGCAGTTTGTTAGGGGCGATGAACACTGAAGCTTTCTTT. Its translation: CASSLLGAMNTEAFF.

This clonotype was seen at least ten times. The CDR3 sequence is CASGGLAETQYF. CDR3 nucleotide sequence: TGTGCCAGCGGGGGACTAGCGGAGACCCAGTACTTC. The chain joins TRBV12-3 or TRBV12-4 to TRBJ2-5; 10 positions match TRBD2. Trimming at V came to 8 bases and at J to 5 bases, leaving 2 bases not matched to a gene. This CDR3 region has 12 residues.

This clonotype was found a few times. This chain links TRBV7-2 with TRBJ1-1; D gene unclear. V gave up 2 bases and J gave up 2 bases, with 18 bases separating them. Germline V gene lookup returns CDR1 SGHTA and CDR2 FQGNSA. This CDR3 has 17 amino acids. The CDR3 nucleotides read TGTGCCAGCAGCTTAAGGGCCCGCAAACCACTTAACACTGAAGCTTTCTTT. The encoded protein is CASSLRARKPLNTEAFF.

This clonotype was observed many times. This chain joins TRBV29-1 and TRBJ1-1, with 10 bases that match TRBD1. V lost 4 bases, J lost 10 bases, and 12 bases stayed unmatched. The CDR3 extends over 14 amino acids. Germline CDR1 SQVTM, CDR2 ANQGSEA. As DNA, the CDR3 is TGCAGCGTTGCCGTGGACAGGGGGGTCTATGGAGCTTTCTTT. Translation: CSVAVDRGVYGAFF.

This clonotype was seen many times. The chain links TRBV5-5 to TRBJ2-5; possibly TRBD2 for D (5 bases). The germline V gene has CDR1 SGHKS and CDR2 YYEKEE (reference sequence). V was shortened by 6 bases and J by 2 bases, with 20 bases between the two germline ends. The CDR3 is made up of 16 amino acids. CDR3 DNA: TGTGCCAGCACCCTCTTGAGGGCACATCGGCAAGAGACCCAGTACTTC. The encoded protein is CASTLLRAHRQETQYF.